One and the same sample provided the 27 T cell receptor beta chains below, sequenced in a study of technical replicates of blood from a few donors. Sequenced by immunoSEQ multiplex PCR; TCRdb stores in-frame clones only, minus some. This table holds under 15,000 clones, almost 95% found once. Material for sequencing was PBMCs. The receptors originated from a human donor in good health.

The chain joins TRBV10-1 to TRBJ1-5, with D hard to call. This CDR3 comprises 14 residues. V lost 0 bases and J 5 bases, leaving 8 bases between the germline ends. Germline lookup yields CDR1 WNHNN and CDR2 SYGVQD (reference sequence). The CDR3 loop reads CASSESGVDQPQHF. Here the CDR3 DNA reads TGCGCCAGCAGTGAGTCGGGCGTGGATCAGCCCCAGCATTTT.

This chain's CDR3 is CSVEGNRESEQYF. The CDR3 DNA follows: TGCAGCGTTGAAGGTAACAGGGAATCCGAGCAGTACTTC. The chain is built from TRBV29-1 and TRBJ2-7, with D possibly being TRBD1 (6 bases). The length of the CDR3 is 13 residues. Per the germline V gene, CDR1 is SQVTM and CDR2 is ANQGSEA. V was shortened by 1 base and J by 6 bases, with 13 bases between the two germline ends.

The rearrangement links TRBV28 to TRBJ2-1; TRBD1 is a possible D gene (6 bases). This CDR3 spans 12 amino acids. The V and J ends lost 2 bases and 7 bases respectively, with 6 bases between them. Germline V CDR1 and CDR2: MDHEN, SYDVKM. DNA for the CDR3: TGTGCCAGCAGTTTACAGGGGAATGAGCAGTTCTTC. Amino acids: CASSLQGNEQFF.

This rearrangement joins TRBV18 to TRBJ1-5; TRBD1 might be the D (6 bases). This CDR3 region has 14 residues. Trimming stripped 4 bases from V and 5 bases from J, with 12 bases between. From germline, CDR1 is KGHSH and CDR2 LQKENI. The CDR3 sequence: CASSLDSADQPQHF. In DNA, the CDR3 is TGTGCCAGCTCACTGGACAGCGCAGATCAGCCCCAGCATTTT.

The rearrangement uses TRBV7-8 and TRBJ1-1; D uncertain. There are 13 residues in the CDR3. Trimming left V 5 bases short and J 1 base short, with 8 bases between. Germline assignment: CDR1 SGHVS and CDR2 FQNEAQ. The DNA of the CDR3 is TGTGCCAGCAGCATTGACAAGAACACTGAAGCTTTCTTT. Protein product: CASSIDKNTEAFF. The variable domain in full, with the rest retrieved from reference TRBV7-8 and TRBJ1-1, is GAGVSQSPRYKVAKRGQDVALRCDPISGHVSLFWYQQALGQGPEFLTYFQNEAQLDKSGLPSDRFFAERPEGSVSTLKIQRTQQEDSAVYLCASSIDKNTEAFFGQGTRLTVV.

The chain combines TRBV5-1 with TRBJ1-4, with 12 bases matching TRBD1. The CDR3 loop spans 16 amino acids. Unmatched junction bases numbered 8, after V lost 4 bases and J lost 7 bases. Germline CDR1 is SGHRS and CDR2 is YFSETQ. The CDR3 loop reads CASSQGTGGMIEKLFF. In DNA form, the CDR3 reads TGCGCCAGCAGCCAAGGGACAGGGGGCATGATTGAAAAACTGTTTTTT.

V gene TRBV5-5 combines with J gene TRBJ1-5, with D possibly TRBD1 on 6 matching bases. Germline V CDR1 and CDR2: SGHKS, YYEKEE (reference sequence). Trimming shortened V by 2 bases and J by 2 bases, and 8 bases separated the two germline ends. CDR3 size: 14 residues. CDR3 sequence: CASSFEGGNQPQHF. CDR3 coding DNA: TGTGCCAGCAGCTTCGAGGGGGGCAATCAGCCCCAGCATTTT. Full variable domain (remainder filled in from reference TRBV5-5 and TRBJ1-5): DAGVTQSPTHLIKTRGQQVTLRCSPISGHKSVSWYQQVLGQGPQFIFQYYEKEERGRGNFPDRFSARQFPNYSSELNVNALLLGDSALYLCASSFEGGNQPQHFGDGTRLSIL.

The chain employs TRBV7-2 and TRBJ2-7, with a tentative D call TRBD2 (6 bases). V was pared by 5 bases and J by 3 bases, with 17 bases between. The CDR3 totals 15 residues. CDR1 and CDR2 (germline): SGHTA, FQGNSA. The CDR3 loop reads CASSHPPGLGYEQYF. Written as DNA, the CDR3 is TGTGCCAGCAGCCACCCTCCGGGACTCGGCTACGAGCAGTACTTC.

The V call is TRBV9, the J call TRBJ2-7; 9 bases align to TRBD2. The V segment lost 0 bases and the J segment 3 bases; nucleotides outside the gene matches: 4. This CDR3 is built from 15 residues. Germline CDR1 SGDLS, CDR2 YYNGEE. CDR3 DNA sequence: TGTGCCAGCAGCGTAGCTACGACTAGCGGCTACGAGCAGTACTTC. It translates to CASSVATTSGYEQYF.

The CDR3 region is CASSFLREANTGELFF. The CDR3 DNA sequence: TGCGCCAGCAGCTTCCTTCGGGAGGCGAACACCGGGGAGCTGTTTTTT. The chain is built from TRBV5-1 and TRBJ2-2; 7 bases line up with TRBD2. CDR3 size: 16 residues. Germline V gives CDR1 SGHRS, CDR2 YFSETQ. V was clipped by 2 bases and J by 0 bases; unmatched bases: 4.

The chain uses TRBV19 and TRBJ1-1, with unresolved D. The CDR3 extends over 14 amino acids. Per germline, CDR1 LNHDA and CDR2 SQIVND (reference sequence). Trimming took 0 bases from V and 1 from J, leaving 6 bases between them. In nucleotides, the CDR3 is TGTGCCAGTAGTATAGAGGGGAGGAACACTGAAGCTTTCTTT. It is translated as CASSIEGRNTEAFF.

V is TRBV7-8 and J is TRBJ2-7, with 7 bases identical to TRBD1. Germline values: CDR1 SGHVS, CDR2 FQNEAQ. V lost 5 bases, J lost 2 bases, and 9 bases stayed unmatched. CDR3 length: 15 residues. CDR3 DNA sequence: TGTGCCAGCAGCCCGCAACAGGGGCCTGCCTACGAGCAGTACTTC. Its translation is CASSPQQGPAYEQYF.

This clone was observed a handful of times. V usage is TRBV6-1 and J usage is TRBJ2-7; 7 bases map to TRBD2. The CDR3 runs 15 residues. With 2 bases clipped from V and 0 bases from J, the junction kept 4 bases outside the gene matches. Germline loops: CDR1 MNHNS, CDR2 SASEGT. In nucleotides, the CDR3 is TGTGCCAGCAGTGAACAGGGCGGGAGCTCCTACGAGCAGTACTTC. Its translation: CASSEQGGSSYEQYF.

A single count supports this clone. The chain uses TRBV11-2 and TRBJ2-7; 7 nucleotides agree with TRBD2. The CDR3 length is 12 residues. Germline V CDR1 and CDR2: SGHAT, FQNNGV. The ends lost 5 bases at V and 6 bases at J; junction bases unmatched: 4. The CDR3 sequence: CASSRWGGEQYF. The CDR3 DNA is TGTGCCAGCAGCCGCTGGGGGGGCGAGCAGTACTTC.

J is TRBJ1-1 and V is TRBV5-4; TRBD1 is a possible D gene (6 bases). Trimming stripped 5 bases from V and 1 base from J, with 12 bases between. CDR1 SGHNT and CDR2 YYREEE come from the germline V gene (reference sequence). The CDR3 extends over 14 amino acids. The CDR3 region is CASRTDSGNTEAFF. Written as DNA, the CDR3 is TGTGCCAGCAGGACGGACAGTGGGAACACTGAAGCTTTCTTT.

The chain carries TRBV19 and TRBJ1-1; 7 bases are shared with TRBD1. The CDR3 loop spans 14 amino acids. Germline CDR1 LNHDA, CDR2 SQIVND (reference sequence). V lost 3 bases and J lost 1; bases outside the gene matches: 2. DNA of the CDR3: TGTGCCAGTAGTATCTCAGGGGGGAACACTGAAGCTTTCTTT. Protein sequence: CASSISGGNTEAFF.

The chain has TRBV27 and TRBJ1-1; D ambiguous. The germline gives CDR1 MNHEY, CDR2 SMNVEV (reference sequence). This CDR3 has 13 residues. The V and J ends lost 5 bases and 1 base respectively, with 8 bases between them. The CDR3 nucleotides are TGTGCCAGCAGTACTTTCCCGAACACTGAAGCTTTCTTT. As protein: CASSTFPNTEAFF.

The chain employs TRBV6-4 and TRBJ2-1; 8 nucleotides match TRBD2. Germline values: CDR1 MRHNA, CDR2 SNTAGT. This CDR3 contains 14 residues. Unmatched junction bases numbered 6, after V lost 2 bases and J lost 9 bases. The CDR3 DNA is TGTGCCAGCAGTGACGGGACTAGGAAGGGTGAGCAGTTCTTC. It specifies CASSDGTRKGEQFF.

The gene calls are TRBV28 and TRBJ1-1, with a weak D call TRBD1 (6 bases). CDR3 length: 11 residues. The germline V gene has CDR1 MDHEN and CDR2 SYDVKM. V was pared by 2 bases and J by 11 bases, with 9 bases between. The CDR3 loop reads CASSLGRGAFF. CDR3 bases: TGTGCCAGCAGTTTAGGGAGGGGGGCTTTCTTT.

This clone has a single count. The rearrangement links TRBV28 to TRBJ2-7; 8 positions match TRBD2. Germline CDR1 MDHEN, CDR2 SYDVKM. This CDR3 spans 16 amino acids. Trimming took 2 bases from V and 7 from J; bases not matched to a gene: 13. This CDR3 is CASSLVRDLSGGEQYF. The CDR3 bases are TGTGCCAGCAGTTTAGTTAGGGACCTGTCGGGGGGGGAGCAGTACTTC.

The chain employs TRBV19 and TRBJ1-2; possibly TRBD1 for D (5 bases). Trimming pared 5 bases from V and 4 bases from J, leaving 17 bases between. CDR3 length: 15 residues. Germline lookup yields CDR1 LNHDA and CDR2 SQIVND (reference sequence). DNA for the CDR3: TGTGCCAGTAGTGTCAGACAGCCCCTTGTCTATGGCTACACCTTC. Protein sequence: CASSVRQPLVYGYTF.

The chain employs TRBV7-9 and TRBJ1-2, with 9 bases identical to TRBD1. V shed 5 bases and J 4 bases; nucleotides not matched to a gene: 5. This CDR3 is built from 14 residues. Germline CDR1 and CDR2: SEHNR and FQNEAQ (reference sequence). The CDR3: CASSIQGASYGYTF. The CDR3 nucleotides read TGTGCCAGCAGCATACAGGGGGCGAGCTATGGCTACACCTTC.

This clone came up once. The chain joins TRBV27 to TRBJ1-4, with unresolved D. The CDR3 consists of 14 residues. Trimming stripped 3 bases from V and 2 bases from J, with 7 bases between. Germline V gives CDR1 MNHEY, CDR2 SMNVEV (reference sequence). CDR3 DNA sequence: TGTGCCAGCAGTTTCAGCGCGACTAATGAAAAACTGTTTTTT. Translating it yields CASSFSATNEKLFF.

The genes are TRBV10-3 and TRBJ1-5, with TRBD1 matching 12 bases. The length of the CDR3 is 15 residues. With 5 bases clipped from V and 9 bases from J, the junction kept 8 bases outside the gene matches. CDR1 ENHRY and CDR2 SYGVKD come from the germline V gene. CDR3 sequence reads: CAISPGTGGGGPQHF. CDR3 DNA: TGTGCCATCAGTCCCGGGACAGGGGGCGGAGGGCCCCAGCATTTT.

The V gene is TRBV5-1, the J gene TRBJ1-4; the D is unclear. Trimming stripped 0 bases from V and 6 bases from J, with 15 bases between. In germline, CDR1 is SGHRS, CDR2 YFSETQ. The CDR3 has 16 amino acids. CDR3 DNA sequence: TGCGCCAGCAGCTTGGAAGGAGCCGCGGGCGATGAAAAACTGTTTTTT. It is translated as CASSLEGAAGDEKLFF.

In this sample, this clone turned up a few times. The genes are TRBV27 and TRBJ2-1; D uncertain. Trimming cost V 6 bases and J 2 bases, with 11 bases left between them. The CDR3 extends over 14 amino acids. Germline V lookup: CDR1 MNHEY, CDR2 SMNVEV (reference sequence). For the CDR3, the DNA is TGTGCCAGCAGCCCAACATTGACCTACAATGAGCAGTTCTTC. This gives the protein CASSPTLTYNEQFF.

The chain carries TRBV29-1 and TRBJ2-2; D unclear. There are 14 residues in the CDR3. Germline V lookup: CDR1 SQVTM, CDR2 ANQGSEA. V dropped 6 bases and J dropped 4 bases, with 15 bases sitting between them. In nucleotides, the CDR3 is TGCAGCGTCGCGCGAACGAGTGGCACCGGGGAGCTGTTTTTT. Residues: CSVARTSGTGELFF.